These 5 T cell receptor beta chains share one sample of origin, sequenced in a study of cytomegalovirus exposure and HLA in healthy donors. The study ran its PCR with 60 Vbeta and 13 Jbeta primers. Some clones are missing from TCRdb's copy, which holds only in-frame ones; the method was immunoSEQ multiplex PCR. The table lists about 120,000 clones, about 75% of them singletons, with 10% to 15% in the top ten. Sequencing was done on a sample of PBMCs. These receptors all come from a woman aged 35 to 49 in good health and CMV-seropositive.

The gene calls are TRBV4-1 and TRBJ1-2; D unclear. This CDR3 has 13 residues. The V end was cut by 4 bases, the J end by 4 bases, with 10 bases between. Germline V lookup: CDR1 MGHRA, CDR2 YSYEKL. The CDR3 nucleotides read TGCGCCAGCAGCCTCGCTGGAGTCTATGGCTACACCTTC. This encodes CASSLAGVYGYTF.

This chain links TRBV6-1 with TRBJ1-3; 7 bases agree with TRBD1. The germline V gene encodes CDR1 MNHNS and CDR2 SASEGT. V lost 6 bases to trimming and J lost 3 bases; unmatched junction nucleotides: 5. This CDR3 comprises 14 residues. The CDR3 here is CASSRTGDGNTIYF. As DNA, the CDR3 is TGTGCCAGCAGCCGAACAGGGGATGGAAACACCATATATTTT.

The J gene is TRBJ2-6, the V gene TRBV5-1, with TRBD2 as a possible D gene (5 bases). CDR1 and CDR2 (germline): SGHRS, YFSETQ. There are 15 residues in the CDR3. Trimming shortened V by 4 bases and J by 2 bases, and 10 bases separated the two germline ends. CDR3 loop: CASSPRGTGANVLTF. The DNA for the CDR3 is TGCGCCAGCAGCCCCCGGGGAACTGGGGCCAACGTCCTGACTTTC.

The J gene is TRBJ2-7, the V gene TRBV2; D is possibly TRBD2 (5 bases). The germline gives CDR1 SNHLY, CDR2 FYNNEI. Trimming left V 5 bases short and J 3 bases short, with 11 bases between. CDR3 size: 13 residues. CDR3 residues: CASSSGLLYEQYF. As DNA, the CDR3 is TGTGCCAGCAGTTCTGGACTCCTCTACGAGCAGTACTTC.

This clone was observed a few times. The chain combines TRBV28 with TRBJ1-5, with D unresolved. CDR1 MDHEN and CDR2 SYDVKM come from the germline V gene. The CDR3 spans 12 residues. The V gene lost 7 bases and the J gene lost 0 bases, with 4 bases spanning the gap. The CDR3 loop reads CASTSSNQPQHF. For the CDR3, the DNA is TGTGCCAGCACGAGTAGCAATCAGCCCCAGCATTTT.